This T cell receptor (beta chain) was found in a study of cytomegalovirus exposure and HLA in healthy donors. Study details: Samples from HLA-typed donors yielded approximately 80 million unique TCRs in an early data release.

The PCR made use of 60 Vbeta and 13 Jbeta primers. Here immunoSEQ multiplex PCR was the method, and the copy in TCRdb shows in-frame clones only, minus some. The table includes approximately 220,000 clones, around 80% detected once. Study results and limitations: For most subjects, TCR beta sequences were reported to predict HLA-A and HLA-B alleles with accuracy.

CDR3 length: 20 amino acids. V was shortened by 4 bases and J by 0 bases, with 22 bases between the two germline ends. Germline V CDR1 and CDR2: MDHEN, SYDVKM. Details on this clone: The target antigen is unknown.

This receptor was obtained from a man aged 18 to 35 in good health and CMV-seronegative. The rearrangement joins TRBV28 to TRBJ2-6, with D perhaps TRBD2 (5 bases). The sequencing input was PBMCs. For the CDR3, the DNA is TGTGCCAGCAGTTCAAGTTCTACGGGATTCGGAAGCTCTGGGGCCAACGTCCTGACTTTC. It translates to CASSSSSTGFGSSGANVLTF.